This passage covers 13 T cell receptor beta chains from one sample sequenced in a study of CD8 T cells in ankylosing spondylitis. TCRdb re-called the 5' RACE reads with MiXCR, one entry per CDR3 protein. The table shows roughly 250,000 distinct CDR3 sequences, with around 9.1% occurring only once. Source material: blood, either unsorted or a sorted T cell fraction (not recorded which). The origin of the receptors is a male donor with ankylosing spondylitis or in good health (not recorded which).

This clonotype was seen a handful of times. This chain links TRBV12-3 or TRBV12-4 with TRBJ2-3; the match to TRBD2 covers 10 bases. The CDR3 spans 15 residues. The V and J ends lost 5 bases and 7 bases, in that order; junction bases with no gene match: 9. CDR3 residues: CASSVSGGAGNTQYF. CDR3 DNA: TGTGCCAGCAGTGTCAGCGGGGGGGCGGGGAATACGCAGTATTTT.

The sample holds many counts of this clonotype. The V call is TRBV5-8, the J call TRBJ2-3; possible D gene TRBD2, 5 bases. CDR1 and CDR2 (germline): SGHTS, YDEGEE. The CDR3 has 15 residues. V dropped 3 bases and J dropped 1 base, with 12 bases sitting between them. As DNA, the CDR3 is TGTGCCAGCAGCTCGGGAAGCGGTCGCACAGATACGCAGTATTTT. This gives the protein CASSSGSGRTDTQYF. Full variable domain (outside the CDR3, taken from reference TRBV5-8 and TRBJ2-3): EAGVTQSPTHLIKTRGQQATLRCSPISGHTSVYWYQQALGLGLQFLLWYDEGEERNRGNFPPRFSGRQFPNYSSELNVNALELEDSALYLCASSSGSGRTDTQYFGPGTRLTVL.

The sample holds many counts of this clonotype. The rearrangement uses TRBV7-2 and TRBJ2-7, with TRBD2 identical over 10 bases. Germline CDR1 SGHTA, CDR2 FQGNSA. J gave up 0 bases and V 4 bases, and 9 bases lay outside the gene matches. The CDR3 is 17 amino acids. The CDR3 protein is CASSSTSGSESSYEQYF. The CDR3 DNA reads TGTGCCAGCAGCTCGACTAGCGGGTCTGAAAGCTCCTACGAGCAGTACTTC.

This clonotype has at least ten counts. The chain joins TRBV20-1 to TRBJ2-7; 12 bases match TRBD2. CDR1 is DFQATT, CDR2 SNEGSKA, per germline (reference sequence). The junction had 7 bases not matched to a gene; V was cut back by 3 bases and J by 7 bases. The CDR3 totals 14 residues. In DNA, the CDR3 is TGCAGTGCTAGTTCTAGCGGGGGGGCAGGTGAGCAGTACTTC. Amino acid sequence: CSASSSGGAGEQYF.

This chain joins TRBV7-2 and TRBJ2-3; 14 bases match TRBD2. Trimming at V came to 3 bases and at J to 6 bases, leaving 5 bases not matched to a gene. This CDR3 spans 16 amino acids. The germline V gene has CDR1 SGHTA and CDR2 FQGNSA. CDR3 loop: CASSLTSGRAGDTQYF. CDR3 DNA sequence: TGTGCCAGCAGCTTGACTAGCGGGAGGGCCGGCGATACGCAGTATTTT.

In its sample, this clonotype was seen many times. The chain carries TRBV7-8 and TRBJ1-5; D gene uncertain. Germline-derived CDR1 and CDR2 are SGHVS and FQNEAQ. The ends were cut back, 2 bases at V and 2 bases at J, with 13 bases in the middle. The CDR3 has 16 residues. In DNA, the CDR3 is TGTGCCAGCAGCTTAATCAGAGATACCCGCAATCAGCCCCAGCATTTT. It yields the protein CASSLIRDTRNQPQHF.

This sequence joins TRBV4-3 and TRBJ1-2; D is possibly TRBD1 (5 bases). The germline gives CDR1 LGHNA, CDR2 YSLEER. This CDR3 is built from 17 residues. The V end lost 0 bases, the J end lost 2 bases, and 16 bases lay between the germline ends. The CDR3 sequence: CASSQDGGRRSNYGYTF. CDR3 coding DNA: TGCGCCAGCAGCCAAGATGGGGGACGGCGGTCAAACTATGGCTACACCTTC.

This clonotype was detected many times. J is TRBJ2-7 and V is TRBV19; 11 bases are shared with TRBD1. The germline V gene has CDR1 LNHDA and CDR2 SQIVND (reference sequence). The CDR3 has 15 amino acids. The V segment lost 1 base and the J segment 3 bases; nucleotides outside the gene matches: 2. CDR3 protein: CASSIAGTGGYEQYF. In nucleotides, the CDR3 is TGTGCCAGTAGTATAGCTGGGACAGGGGGCTACGAGCAGTACTTC.

V and J are TRBV7-3 and TRBJ1-1, with D maybe TRBD1 (6 bases). The germline CDR1 and CDR2 sequences are SGHTA and FQGTGA. The CDR3 has 15 residues. V was cut by 2 bases and J by 6 bases, with 16 bases left in between. The chain's CDR3 is CASSLAGGRLAEAFF. The CDR3 nucleotides are TGTGCCAGCAGCTTAGCCGGGGGGCGCTTGGCTGAAGCTTTCTTT.

This clonotype occurred many times. The gene calls are TRBV20-1 and TRBJ1-6; D is perhaps TRBD1 (6 bases). This CDR3 has 15 residues. The ends were cut back, 0 bases at V and 6 bases at J, with 12 bases in the middle. From germline, CDR1 is DFQATT and CDR2 SNEGSKA (reference sequence). The CDR3 protein is CSARDQTGRNSPLHF. The CDR3 nucleotides read TGCAGTGCTAGAGATCAAACAGGGCGTAATTCACCCCTCCACTTT.

This clonotype was observed at least ten times. In DNA, the CDR3 is TGCGCCAGCAGCCAAAGGGGCCTAGCAGAGACCCAGTACTTC. This codes for CASSQRGLAETQYF. The chain carries TRBV5-1 and TRBJ2-5; D possibly uses TRBD1 or TRBD2 (5 bases each). Looked up from germline, CDR1 is SGHRS and CDR2 is YFSETQ. V was pared by 4 bases and J by 4 bases, with 14 bases between. The CDR3 has 14 amino acids.

This clonotype turned up a few times. A much bigger clone sits one base away, suggesting this may be a read error. This rearrangement joins TRBV6-2 or TRBV6-3 to TRBJ1-2; no reliable D call. Germline assignment: CDR1 MNHEY and CDR2 SVGEGT. The CDR3 consists of 13 residues. The CDR3 sequence is CATGAGILGGYPF. The CDR3 nucleotides read TGTGCCACCGGAGCGGGAATTTTAGGAGGCTACCCCTTC.

This clonotype was seen ten or more times. The V and J genes are TRBV5-5 and TRBJ1-3; a possible D gene is TRBD1 (5 bases). The ends were cut back, 7 bases at V and 7 bases at J, with 15 bases in the middle. This CDR3 has 13 residues. Germline CDR1 is SGHKS and CDR2 is YYEKEE (reference sequence). This CDR3 is CASSGTTGNTIYF. The DNA for the CDR3 is TGTGCCAGCTCCGGGACTACCGGGAACACCATATATTTT.